This T cell receptor (beta chain) came from a study of blood T cell repertoires in COVID-19. Clones were sequenced by immunoSEQ multiplex PCR, and TCRdb holds only the in-frame ones, with some missing. The table lists 100,000 or so clones, approximately 90% of them singletons. This sequence was found in a man in his forties or fifties with active COVID-19. The sequenced sample consisted of peripheral blood.

CDR3 in DNA: TGCAGCGTTGTTGGAGACAGCAAATTGAACACTGAAGCTTTCTTT. Its translation: CSVVGDSKLNTEAFF. The V call is TRBV29-1, the J call TRBJ1-1, with D perhaps TRBD1 (5 bases). CDR1 is SQVTM and CDR2 is ANQGSEA in the germline V gene. The CDR3 has 15 residues. V was shortened by 4 bases and J by 0 bases, with 15 bases between the two germline ends.